The 22 T cell receptor beta chains listed next were all sequenced from one sample in a study of identical twins. TCRdb reprocessed the 5' RACE reads via MiXCR and lists one record per CDR3 protein. The sample records 1.5 million to 2 million distinct CDR3 sequences, less than 40% being singletons. Material for sequencing was cord blood. The receptors here all came from a newborn girl in good health.

The chain joins TRBV6-1 to TRBJ2-7; 8 bases align to TRBD2. Losses at the gene ends were 3 bases for V and 3 bases for J; bases not matched to a gene: 7. CDR1 and CDR2 from the germline V gene are MNHNS and SASEGT. The CDR3 covers 15 residues. The CDR3 loop reads CASSDGASGLYEQYF. The CDR3 DNA sequence: TGTGCCAGCAGTGATGGGGCTAGCGGGCTCTACGAGCAGTACTTC.

The CDR3 reads CASSPSGQGGDYNSPLHF. In DNA, the CDR3 is TGCGCCAGCAGCCCCTCGGGACAGGGCGGTGATTATAATTCACCCCTCCACTTT. This chain uses TRBV4-1 with TRBJ1-6, with 9 bases fitting TRBD1. This CDR3 has 18 residues. Per the germline V gene, CDR1 is MGHRA and CDR2 is YSYEKL. Germline trimming cut 4 bases from V and 4 bases from J; bases unmatched to any gene: 11.

This clonotype was counted only a few times. V gene TRBV20-1 combines with J gene TRBJ2-3; D remains ambiguous. V was cut by 0 bases and J by 10 bases, with 5 bases left in between. The germline V gene encodes CDR1 DFQATT and CDR2 SNEGSKA (reference sequence). The length of the CDR3 is 10 residues. The CDR3 bases are TGCAGTGCTAGAGATCGTTCGCAGTATTTT. Protein product: CSARDRSQYF.

This clonotype was seen a single time. The limits of the CDR3 on the DNA are not certain, so only TCRdb's listed CDR3 is given. V and J are TRBV28 and TRBJ2-1. The CDR3 contains 16 residues when both ends are counted. CDR1 is MDHEN, CDR2 SYDVKM, per germline. CDR3: CASSFVGSGSYNEHFF.

The chain combines TRBV2 with TRBJ1-2; a weak D match, TRBD1 (6 bases). Trimming pared 4 bases from V and 0 bases from J, leaving 15 bases between. The CDR3 contains 16 residues. Germline assignment: CDR1 SNHLY and CDR2 FYNNEI. The CDR3 region has the DNA TGTGCCAGCAGTGGGGGACACCAAACCGCTAACTATGGCTACACCTTC. Translation gives CASSGGHQTANYGYTF.

This sequence joins TRBV4-1 and TRBJ2-4, with TRBD2 identical over 11 bases. Germline V CDR1 and CDR2: MGHRA, YSYEKL. The CDR3 runs to 17 residues. V dropped 0 bases and J dropped 4; count of bases not matched to a gene: 5. The CDR3 reads CASSQDRGLADKNIQYF. As DNA, the CDR3 is TGCGCCAGCAGCCAAGATCGGGGACTAGCGGATAAAAACATTCAGTACTTC.

This rearrangement joins TRBV11-1 to TRBJ2-3; D unclear. V was trimmed by 7 bases and J by 0 bases, leaving 8 bases between them. There are 13 residues in the CDR3. Germline V CDR1 and CDR2: SGHAT, FQDESV (reference sequence). In nucleotides, the CDR3 is TGTGCCAGCAAGCCGGGTAGCACAGATACGCAGTATTTT. Its protein product is CASKPGSTDTQYF. Full variable domain (remainder filled in from reference TRBV11-1 and TRBJ2-3): EAEVAQSPRYKITEKSQAVAFWCDPISGHATLYWYRQILGQGPELLVQFQDESVVDDSQLPKDRFSAERLKGVDSTLKIQPAELGDSAMYLCASKPGSTDTQYFGPGTRLTVL.

This clonotype was recorded a few times. The V and J genes are TRBV10-3 and TRBJ1-6; D possibly corresponds to TRBD1 (5 bases). The length of the CDR3 is 16 residues. CDR1 and CDR2 (germline): ENHRY, SYGVKD. Deletions cut 5 bases from V and 0 bases from J, with 11 bases between. The DNA of the CDR3 is TGTGCCATCAGTCCGGCGGGGGACTCCTATAATTCACCCCTCCACTTT. Residues: CAISPAGDSYNSPLHF.

The J gene is TRBJ2-4, the V gene TRBV9; 7 nucleotides agree with TRBD2. With the DNA end fitting TRBJ2-7 better, the J assignment may be wrong. This CDR3 has 14 amino acids. The germline V gene encodes CDR1 SGDLS and CDR2 YYNGEE. The CDR3 protein is CASSPSGVAYEQYF. Here the CDR3 DNA reads TGTGCCAGCAGCCCAAGCGGGGTAGCCTACGAGCAGTACTTC.

V is TRBV14 and J is TRBJ1-4; D is ambiguous. The V gene's germline CDR1 is SGHDN and CDR2 FVKESK. V was cut by 4 bases and J by 0 bases, with 9 bases left in between. CDR3 length equals 15 residues. As DNA, the CDR3 is TGTGCCAGCAGCCGAGTTCAGGCAACTAATGAAAAACTGTTTTTT. Protein product: CASSRVQATNEKLFF.

The J gene is TRBJ2-7, the V gene TRBV6-2 or TRBV6-3; D possibly uses TRBD1 or TRBD2 (9 bases each). Germline CDR1 and CDR2: MNHEY and SVGEGT. The CDR3 has 23 residues. Trimming cost V 6 bases and J 0 bases, with 39 bases left between them. DNA of the CDR3: TGTGCCAGCAGATCTCTAGCGGGACAGGGAGTCAGTAGCGGGGGCCGAAACTCCTACGAGCAGTACTTC. Amino acid sequence: CASRSLAGQGVSSGGRNSYEQYF.

This clonotype showed up just a few times. The V and J genes are TRBV12-5 and TRBJ1-2, with TRBD1 matching 8 bases. There are 14 residues in the CDR3. Trimming at V came to 3 bases and at J to 4 bases, leaving 4 bases not matched to a gene. Germline CDR1 is LGHNT and CDR2 is FRNRAP. Written as DNA, the CDR3 is TGTGCTAGTGGTTTCTCGACAGGGGCCTATGGCTACACCTTC. This gives the protein CASGFSTGAYGYTF.

This clonotype has just a few counts. The rearrangement links TRBV13 to TRBJ2-1; 10 positions agree with TRBD2. The junction had 23 bases not matched to a gene; V was cut back by 5 bases and J by 7 bases. The CDR3 covers 20 residues. Germline V lookup: CDR1 PRHDT, CDR2 FYEKMQ (reference sequence). For the CDR3, the DNA is TGTGCCAGCAGCGGGATGGGACTAGCGCGGAGGCCGAGTTTGGGGAATGAGCAGTTCTTC. Translation gives CASSGMGLARRPSLGNEQFF.

The chain joins TRBV12-3 or TRBV12-4 to TRBJ2-1, with TRBD2 matching over 12 bases. V shed 5 bases and J 9 bases; nucleotides not matched to a gene: 11. The CDR3 has 16 residues. The CDR3 sequence is CASSPPSGRASGEQFF. DNA for the CDR3: TGTGCCAGCAGTCCACCTAGCGGGAGGGCCAGTGGTGAGCAGTTCTTC.

The chain carries TRBV12-3 or TRBV12-4 and TRBJ2-5, with 7 bases lining up with TRBD1. The CDR3 spans 16 residues. J gave up 1 base and V 2 bases, and 7 bases lay outside the gene matches. CDR3 DNA sequence: TGTGCCAGCAGTTTACGGGCGCCAGGGGGCCAAGAGACCCAGTACTTC. Its translation is CASSLRAPGGQETQYF.

This chain links TRBV20-1 with TRBJ2-7, with D unclear. The CDR3 is made up of 12 amino acids. Germline loops: CDR1 DFQATT, CDR2 SNEGSKA (reference sequence). Trimming shortened V by 3 bases and J by 7 bases, and 13 bases separated the two germline ends. The CDR3 region is CSARDPYNEQYF. In nucleotides, the CDR3 is TGCAGTGCTAGGGACCCCTACAATGAGCAGTACTTC.

This clonotype appeared a few times. The chain links TRBV29-1 to TRBJ1-6, with D possibly TRBD1 on 6 matching bases. V dropped 4 bases and J dropped 8 bases, with 12 bases sitting between them. The CDR3 spans 13 residues. Germline-derived CDR1 and CDR2 are SQVTM and ANQGSEA. The CDR3 loop reads CSVGYRDDSPLHF. The CDR3 nucleotides are TGCAGCGTTGGGTACAGGGATGATTCACCCCTCCACTTT.

V gene TRBV7-2 combines with J gene TRBJ1-2, with TRBD1 as a possible D gene (5 bases). Looked up from germline, CDR1 is SGHTA and CDR2 is FQGNSA. The ends were cut back, 5 bases at V and 4 bases at J, with 14 bases in the middle. The CDR3 length is 14 residues. CDR3 nucleotide sequence: TGTGCCAGCAGCCCACAAAGGGGAGCCTATGGCTACACCTTC. Protein product: CASSPQRGAYGYTF.

This clonotype showed up just a few times. The chain is built from TRBV11-2 and TRBJ2-5; a possible D gene is TRBD1 (6 bases). The CDR3 covers 14 residues. Trimming removed 0 bases at V and 7 bases at J, with 12 bases between. Germline V gives CDR1 SGHAT, CDR2 FQNNGV. The CDR3 nucleotides are TGTGCCAGCAGCTTAGAACCGGACAGAGTGACCCAGTACTTC. It is translated as CASSLEPDRVTQYF. Full variable domain (remainder filled in from reference TRBV11-2 and TRBJ2-5): EAGVAQSPRYKIIEKRQSVAFWCNPISGHATLYWYQQILGQGPKLLIQFQNNGVVDDSQLPKDRFSAERLKGVDSTLKIQPAKLEDSAVYLCASSLEPDRVTQYFGPGTRLLVL.

This clonotype was seen a few times. The genes are TRBV20-1 and TRBJ2-1, with 7 bases lining up with TRBD2. This CDR3 comprises 12 residues. Germline V lookup: CDR1 DFQATT, CDR2 SNEGSKA (reference sequence). V was clipped by 0 bases and J by 9 bases; unmatched bases: 2. The CDR3 sequence: CSARDGGGEQFF. DNA for the CDR3: TGCAGTGCTAGAGATGGGGGGGGTGAGCAGTTCTTC.

The rearrangement joins TRBV6-6 to TRBJ1-5; 8 positions agree with TRBD1. CDR1 is MNHNY and CDR2 is SVGAGI in the germline V gene (reference sequence). The CDR3 loop spans 14 amino acids. V shed 6 bases and J 5 bases; nucleotides not matched to a gene: 6. CDR3 DNA sequence: TGTGCCAGCAGGCTCAGACAGGGGTATCAGCCCCAGCATTTT. Its protein product is CASRLRQGYQPQHF.

This chain connects TRBV28 to TRBJ2-7; D may be TRBD1 (6 bases). V was pared by 6 bases and J by 9 bases, with 24 bases between. Germline CDR1 is MDHEN and CDR2 is SYDVKM. The CDR3 sequence is 15 residues long. CDR3 sequence (DNA): TGTGCCAGCAGCCTAGGGGATGACAGGTCCAACCTGCAGTACTTC. It codes for CASSLGDDRSNLQYF.